A selection of T cell receptor beta chains follows, all from one sample in a study of cytomegalovirus exposure and HLA in healthy donors. Sequenced by immunoSEQ multiplex PCR; TCRdb stores in-frame clones only, minus some. The data hold 150,000 to 200,000 clones, with roughly 80% observed a single time. Sequenced: PBMCs. These receptors all come from a woman aged 25 to 39 in good health and CMV-seropositive. Each CDR3 is given with its conserved first and last residue. Each record gives: D gene, J gene, clone size, V gene, CDR3 protein, CDR3 DNA. D genes are given only for firm matches. Only some rows state a clone size, as once, few, many or a class for expanded clones.

d_call: .
j_call: TRBJ2-3
clone_size: few
v_call: TRBV7-2
cdr3_aa: CASSRDRTDTQYF
cdr3_nt: TGTGCCAGCAGCCGGGATCGCACAGATACGCAGTATTTT

d_call: .
j_call: TRBJ2-5
clone_size: .
v_call: TRBV6-5
cdr3_aa: CASSYDIEETQYF
cdr3_nt: TGTGCCAGCAGTTACGACATCGAAGAGACCCAGTACTTC

d_call: .
j_call: TRBJ2-5
clone_size: .
v_call: TRBV27
cdr3_aa: CASGFYGSQETQYF
cdr3_nt: TGTGCCAGCGGTTTTTATGGGAGCCAAGAGACCCAGTACTTC

d_call: TRBD1
j_call: TRBJ1-1
clone_size: .
v_call: TRBV7-9
cdr3_aa: CASSPRQGMNTEAFF
cdr3_nt: TGTGCCAGCAGCCCTCGACAGGGAATGAACACTGAAGCTTTCTTT

d_call: .
j_call: TRBJ2-7
clone_size: .
v_call: TRBV20-1
cdr3_aa: CSATSYEQYF
cdr3_nt: TGCAGTGCCACTTCCTACGAGCAGTACTTC

d_call: TRBD1
j_call: TRBJ2-5
clone_size: .
v_call: TRBV19
cdr3_aa: CASSGAGGSETQYF
cdr3_nt: TGTGCCAGTAGTGGAGCAGGGGGATCGGAGACCCAGTACTTC

d_call: TRBD1
j_call: TRBJ2-5
clone_size: .
v_call: TRBV25-1
cdr3_aa: CASSRQGPYQETQYF
cdr3_nt: TGTGCCAGCAGTCGACAGGGGCCCTATCAAGAGACCCAGTACTTC

d_call: .
j_call: TRBJ1-4
clone_size: .
v_call: TRBV5-8
cdr3_aa: CASSLRTENEKLFF
cdr3_nt: TGTGCCAGCAGCTTGCGAACCGAGAATGAAAAACTGTTTTTT

d_call: TRBD2
j_call: TRBJ2-3
clone_size: .
v_call: TRBV6-5
cdr3_aa: CASSLRGTDTQYF
cdr3_nt: TGTGCCAGCAGCCTGCGGGGGACAGATACGCAGTATTTT

d_call: TRBD2
j_call: TRBJ2-7
clone_size: .
v_call: TRBV6-6
cdr3_aa: CASSNRLAGGGEQYF
cdr3_nt: TGTGCCAGCAGTAATCGACTAGCGGGAGGAGGTGAGCAGTACTTC

d_call: TRBD1
j_call: TRBJ2-1
clone_size: .
v_call: TRBV9
cdr3_aa: CASSGYRGSSYNEQFF
cdr3_nt: TGTGCCAGCAGCGGATACAGGGGAAGCTCCTACAATGAGCAGTTCTTC

d_call: .
j_call: TRBJ1-2
clone_size: .
v_call: TRBV5-4
cdr3_aa: CASSLDRVGHGYTF
cdr3_nt: TGTGCCAGCAGCTTGGACAGGGTGGGCCATGGCTACACCTTC

d_call: .
j_call: TRBJ1-1
clone_size: few
v_call: TRBV19
cdr3_aa: CASSMAGTEAFF
cdr3_nt: TGTGCCAGTAGTATGGCAGGGACTGAAGCTTTCTTT

d_call: .
j_call: TRBJ1-1
clone_size: .
v_call: TRBV5-1
cdr3_aa: CASSFGQQGLNTEAFF
cdr3_nt: TGCGCCAGCAGCTTCGGCCAACAGGGCTTGAACACTGAAGCTTTCTTT

d_call: .
j_call: TRBJ2-3
clone_size: .
v_call: TRBV7-8
cdr3_aa: CASSLAAHSSTDTQYF
cdr3_nt: TGTGCCAGCAGCTTAGCGGCTCACAGCAGCACAGATACGCAGTATTTT

d_call: TRBD2
j_call: TRBJ2-5
clone_size: .
v_call: TRBV28
cdr3_aa: CASSLAGAQTQYF
cdr3_nt: TGTGCCAGCAGTTTAGCGGGAGCCCAGACCCAGTACTTC

d_call: TRBD1
j_call: TRBJ2-3
clone_size: .
v_call: TRBV7-3
cdr3_aa: CASSSRPGTGWVADTQYF
cdr3_nt: TGTGCCAGCAGCTCTCGTCCCGGGACAGGGTGGGTCGCAGATACGCAGTATTTT

d_call: .
j_call: TRBJ1-2
clone_size: .
v_call: TRBV5-4
cdr3_aa: CASSLDSSAYGYTF
cdr3_nt: TGTGCCAGCAGCTTGGACAGTTCTGCCTATGGCTACACCTTC

d_call: TRBD1
j_call: TRBJ1-2
clone_size: .
v_call: TRBV10-3
cdr3_aa: CAISDIPLWGQGAKGYTF
cdr3_nt: TGTGCCATCAGTGATATCCCCCTCTGGGGACAGGGGGCGAAGGGCTACACCTTC

d_call: TRBD1
j_call: TRBJ1-4
clone_size: few
v_call: TRBV6-6
cdr3_aa: CASSRGTGEKLFF
cdr3_nt: TGTGCCAGCAGCCGGGGGACAGGGGAAAAACTGTTTTTT

d_call: TRBD1
j_call: TRBJ1-1
clone_size: .
v_call: TRBV6-5
cdr3_aa: CASSPRDRDTEAFF
cdr3_nt: TGTGCCAGCAGTCCCCGGGACAGGGACACTGAAGCTTTCTTT

d_call: TRBD1
j_call: TRBJ2-1
clone_size: once
v_call: TRBV2
cdr3_aa: CASRPDRVGSNEQFF
cdr3_nt: TGTGCCAGCAGACCCGACAGGGTAGGGAGCAATGAGCAGTTCTTC

d_call: .
j_call: TRBJ1-5
clone_size: once
v_call: TRBV4-1
cdr3_aa: CASSQRQGSYQPQHF
cdr3_nt: TGCGCCAGCAGCCAACGCCAGGGCTCCTATCAGCCCCAGCATTTT

d_call: .
j_call: TRBJ1-4
clone_size: once
v_call: TRBV18
cdr3_aa: CASSLDKGVDEKLFF
cdr3_nt: TGTGCCAGCTCCCTCGATAAGGGGGTTGATGAAAAACTGTTTTTT

d_call: TRBD2
j_call: TRBJ2-3
clone_size: .
v_call: TRBV7-3
cdr3_aa: CASSLSGGTDTQYF
cdr3_nt: TGTGCCAGCAGCTTAAGCGGGGGAACAGATACGCAGTATTTT

d_call: TRBD1
j_call: TRBJ2-7
clone_size: .
v_call: TRBV6-1
cdr3_aa: CASRARDRDSYEQYF
cdr3_nt: TGTGCCAGCAGAGCCCGGGACAGAGACTCCTACGAGCAGTACTTC

d_call: .
j_call: TRBJ2-6
clone_size: .
v_call: TRBV19
cdr3_aa: CASNPRDGANVLTF
cdr3_nt: TGTGCCAGTAACCCTAGAGACGGGGCCAACGTCCTGACTTTC

d_call: .
j_call: TRBJ2-7
clone_size: .
v_call: TRBV4-2
cdr3_aa: CASSQEEYSYEQYF
cdr3_nt: TGTGCCAGCAGCCAAGAGGAGTACTCCTACGAGCAGTACTTC

d_call: .
j_call: TRBJ1-1
clone_size: .
v_call: TRBV7-3
cdr3_aa: CASSPLGGGTEAFF
cdr3_nt: TGTGCCAGCAGCCCCCTGGGGGGAGGCACTGAAGCTTTCTTT

d_call: .
j_call: TRBJ2-7
clone_size: .
v_call: TRBV5-1
cdr3_aa: CASSLNRHEQYF
cdr3_nt: TGCGCCAGCAGCTTGAACAGGCACGAGCAGTACTTC

d_call: .
j_call: TRBJ2-5
clone_size: .
v_call: TRBV2
cdr3_aa: CASSDPSLSQYF
cdr3_nt: TGTGCCAGCAGTGACCCCAGTTTGTCCCAGTACTTC

d_call: TRBD2
j_call: TRBJ2-1
clone_size: few
v_call: TRBV5-6
cdr3_aa: CASSFGTSGRTWHEQFF
cdr3_nt: TGTGCCAGCAGCTTCGGGACTAGCGGGAGGACGTGGCATGAGCAGTTCTTC

d_call: TRBD2
j_call: TRBJ2-1
clone_size: once
v_call: TRBV6-1
cdr3_aa: CATRDLAGVKDEQFF
cdr3_nt: TGTGCCACCCGAGACCTAGCGGGAGTCAAGGATGAGCAGTTCTTC

d_call: TRBD1
j_call: TRBJ1-5
clone_size: once
v_call: TRBV7-8
cdr3_aa: CASSSGGDVQPQHF
cdr3_nt: TGTGCCAGCAGCTCAGGGGGCGACGTTCAGCCCCAGCATTTT

d_call: .
j_call: TRBJ1-2
clone_size: .
v_call: TRBV10-3
cdr3_aa: CAIRNRSSLGYTF
cdr3_nt: TGTGCCATCAGAAACCGGTCCTCCCTGGGCTACACCTTC

d_call: .
j_call: TRBJ2-5
clone_size: .
v_call: TRBV15
cdr3_aa: CATSRDRAEGTQYF
cdr3_nt: TGTGCCACCAGCAGAGATCGGGCCGAGGGTACCCAGTACTTC

d_call: TRBD1
j_call: TRBJ1-3
clone_size: few
v_call: TRBV7-8
cdr3_aa: CASSLEQGRGNTIYF
cdr3_nt: TGTGCCAGCAGCTTAGAACAGGGGAGGGGAAACACCATATATTTT

d_call: TRBD1
j_call: TRBJ2-5
clone_size: once
v_call: TRBV7-9
cdr3_aa: CASSLAGGTGPTQYF
cdr3_nt: TGTGCCAGCAGCTTAGCGGGGGGGACAGGGCCGACCCAGTACTTC

d_call: .
j_call: TRBJ2-7
clone_size: .
v_call: TRBV28
cdr3_aa: CASSLAGLKPYEQYF
cdr3_nt: TGTGCCAGCAGTTTAGCGGGACTTAAACCCTACGAGCAGTACTTC

d_call: TRBD2
j_call: TRBJ2-3
clone_size: few
v_call: TRBV28
cdr3_aa: CASSTSFSLAGDTDTQYF
cdr3_nt: TGTGCCAGCAGTACATCTTTTTCGCTAGCGGGAGATACAGATACGCAGTATTTT

d_call: .
j_call: TRBJ1-5
clone_size: .
v_call: TRBV7-9
cdr3_aa: CASSFLGEGNQPQHF
cdr3_nt: TGTGCCAGCAGCTTCCTAGGGGAAGGGAATCAGCCCCAGCATTTT

d_call: .
j_call: TRBJ1-2
clone_size: .
v_call: TRBV6-5
cdr3_aa: CASRGLLGGYGYTF
cdr3_nt: TGTGCCAGCAGGGGTCTACTAGGTGGCTATGGCTACACCTTC

d_call: .
j_call: TRBJ1-1
clone_size: .
v_call: TRBV11-2
cdr3_aa: CASSLDRGNTEAFF
cdr3_nt: TGTGCCAGCAGCTTAGATCGGGGGAACACTGAAGCTTTCTTT

d_call: TRBD2
j_call: TRBJ2-7
clone_size: .
v_call: TRBV9
cdr3_aa: CASCRGLADYEQYF
cdr3_nt: TGTGCCAGCTGTAGGGGACTAGCGGACTACGAGCAGTACTTC

d_call: .
j_call: TRBJ2-1
clone_size: .
v_call: TRBV5-4
cdr3_aa: CASSFQGRNYNEQFF
cdr3_nt: TGTGCCAGCAGCTTTCAGGGGCGAAACTACAATGAGCAGTTCTTC

d_call: .
j_call: TRBJ2-2
clone_size: .
v_call: TRBV6-5
cdr3_aa: CASSYSGDTNTGELFF
cdr3_nt: TGTGCCAGCAGTTACTCGGGGGACACGAACACCGGGGAGCTGTTTTTT

d_call: .
j_call: TRBJ2-2
clone_size: .
v_call: TRBV12-2
cdr3_aa: CASRLPSGERGMANTGELFF
cdr3_nt: TGTGCAAGTCGCCTCCCATCCGGGGAGCGGGGAATGGCGAACACCGGGGAGCTGTTTTTT

d_call: .
j_call: TRBJ2-7
clone_size: .
v_call: TRBV10-1
cdr3_aa: CASSDSRRPGYEQYF
cdr3_nt: TGCGCCAGCAGTGATTCCCGCAGGCCAGGATACGAGCAGTACTTC